The rows below give T cell receptor beta chains drawn from one sample of a study of blood T cell repertoires in COVID-19. Sequencing was performed with immunoSEQ multiplex PCR; in TCRdb, only in-frame clones are kept and a portion is missing. The table includes 40,000 to 50,000 clones, 75% to 95% detected once. Input material: peripheral blood. Receptor source: an older man with active COVID-19. CDR3s include the opening cysteine and the closing phenylalanine or tryptophan. D genes are given only for firm matches.

>TRBV30|NA|TRBJ2-7
TGTGCCTGGAGTGTATCAGGCTCCTACGAGCAGTACTTC
CAWSVSGSYEQYF
>TRBV3-1/TRBV3-2|NA|TRBJ1-5
TGTGCCAGCAGCCAAGATCTGCTGAGTCCCCAGCATTTT
CASSQDLLSPQHF
>TRBV10-1|NA|TRBJ2-3
TGCGCCAGCAGTAGCCGACAGACCAGCACAGATACGCAGTATTTT
CASSSRQTSTDTQYF
>TRBV7-2|NA|TRBJ2-1
TGTGCCAGCAGCTTAGGGACAGGGAGGGGTTATGAGCAGTTCTTC
CASSLGTGRGYEQFF
>TRBV6-2/TRBV6-3|TRBD1|TRBJ1-4
TGTGCCAGCAGCATGCTCAGGGGGGCTAATGAAAAACTGTTTTTT
CASSMLRGANEKLFF
>TRBV11-2|NA|TRBJ2-2
TGTGCCAGCAGCTTAGGCCAGATCACCGGGGAGCTGTTTTTT
CASSLGQITGELFF
>TRBV6-5|TRBD1|TRBJ1-2
TGTGCCAGCAAAAGACAGGGGAATGGCTACACCTTC
CASKRQGNGYTF
>TRBV2|NA|TRBJ1-6
TGTGCCAGCAGTGCTAGACAGAATTCACCCCTCCACTTT
CASSARQNSPLHF
>TRBV5-1|TRBD2|TRBJ2-3
TGCGCCAGCAGCTTGGGGTCGACTAGCGGGAACACAGATACGCAGTATTTT
CASSLGSTSGNTDTQYF
>TRBV5-1|TRBD1|TRBJ1-3
TGCGCCAGCAGCTTGACTGGGACAGGGTTTGGAAACACCATATATTTT
CASSLTGTGFGNTIYF
>TRBV5-1|TRBD1|TRBJ1-2
TGCGCCAGCAGAGGGACAGGGGGCGGAGGCTACACCTTC
CASRGTGGGGYTF
>TRBV6-5|TRBD1|TRBJ1-6
TGTGCCAGCTTAATAGACAGGGGGAGGAATTCACCCCTCCACTTT
CASLIDRGRNSPLHF
>TRBV2|TRBD2|TRBJ2-5
TGTGCCAGCAGTGAGAGGCGGGGGGAGGGGTTGACCCAGTACTTC
CASSERRGEGLTQYF
>TRBV24-1|NA|TRBJ2-7
TGTGCCACCAGTGATTCGTACGAGCAGTACTTC
CATSDSYEQYF
>TRBV5-5|NA|TRBJ1-1
TGTGCCAGCAGCTCGTTCCAGGGCACAAACACTGAAGCTTTCTTT
CASSSFQGTNTEAFF
>TRBV27|NA|TRBJ2-2
TGTGCCAGCAGGCGTACCCAAACCGGTACGACCGGGGAGCTGTTTTTT
CASRRTQTGTTGELFF
>TRBV11-2|NA|TRBJ2-7
TGTGCCAGCAGCTTAAACATCTACGAGCAGTACTTC
CASSLNIYEQYF
>TRBV3-1/TRBV3-2|TRBD1|TRBJ1-6
TGTGCCAGCAGCCAACTACAGGGGGCGCGAAATTCACCCCTCCACTTT
CASSQLQGARNSPLHF
>TRBV30|NA|TRBJ2-3
TGTGCCTGGACTCCATCGGGACTTCAAGATACGCAGTATTTT
CAWTPSGLQDTQYF
>TRBV28|TRBD1|TRBJ1-2
TGTGCCAGCAGTCCCTACGACAGGGATGGCTACACCTTC
CASSPYDRDGYTF
>TRBV27|TRBD1|TRBJ2-7
TGTGCCAGCAGTCCCACAGGGGATCCAGCCTACGAGCAGTACTTC
CASSPTGDPAYEQYF
>TRBV30|TRBD1|TRBJ1-2
TGTGCCTGGAGTGTACAGACAGGGAACTATGGCTACACCTTC
CAWSVQTGNYGYTF
>TRBV2|NA|TRBJ2-1
TGTGCCAGTACAAATTACAATGAGCAGTTCTTC
CASTNYNEQFF
>TRBV6-4|TRBD2|TRBJ2-3
TGTGTCGCCAGCGGAATAGCGGGACCTCTTGTGGTGGATACGCAGTATTTT
CVASGIAGPLVVDTQYF
>TRBV4-1|NA|TRBJ1-1
TGCGCCAGCAGCCAATCGAACAACAGGTTGAACACTGAAGCTTTCTTT
CASSQSNNRLNTEAFF
>TRBV23-1|NA|TRBJ2-1
TGCGCCAGCAGTCAATCGGAGCATCACAATGAGCAGTTCTTC
CASSQSEHHNEQFF
>TRBV28|NA|TRBJ1-2
TGTGCCAGCAGTTTCTCTATTATCCAGACAGGCAACTATGGCTACACCTTC
CASSFSIIQTGNYGYTF
>TRBV6-5|NA|TRBJ2-1
TGTGCCAGCGGGCTAGAGGGGAGGGAGCAGTTCTTC
CASGLEGREQFF
>TRBV7-2|NA|TRBJ1-2
TGTGCCAGCAGCGTAAACTTTCGGGACTATGGCTACACCTTC
CASSVNFRDYGYTF
>TRBV5-8|TRBD1|TRBJ1-1
TGTGCCAGCAGCTTGGCCCCGACAGGGAAGACTGAAGCTTTCTTT
CASSLAPTGKTEAFF
>TRBV30|NA|TRBJ2-7
TGTGCCTGGAGAGCCCGGGGGGCGCGAAACGAGCAGTACTTC
CAWRARGARNEQYF
>TRBV18|TRBD2|TRBJ2-2
TGTGCCAGCTCGCCTAGGCGGGGGGACACCGGGGAGCTGTTTTTT
CASSPRRGDTGELFF
>TRBV19|TRBD1|TRBJ1-1
TGTGCCAGTAGTCTTTTCGGGGGACAGCCCGTTAACACTGAAGCTTTCTTT
CASSLFGGQPVNTEAFF
>TRBV19|TRBD1|TRBJ2-4
TGTGCCAGTAAGACAGGGGACAAAAACATTCAGTACTTC
CASKTGDKNIQYF
>TRBV19|NA|TRBJ1-5
TGTGCCAGTAGTGCCGACAGTTATAGCAATCAGCCCCAGCATTTT
CASSADSYSNQPQHF
>TRBV20-1|TRBD1|TRBJ1-2
TGCAGTCTGACGACACAGGGGTCCTACACCTTC
CSLTTQGSYTF
>TRBV5-1|TRBD2|TRBJ2-5
TGCGCCAGCAGCTATAGCGGGGGAAAAGAGACCCAGTACTTC
CASSYSGGKETQYF
>TRBV2|NA|TRBJ2-7
TGTGCCAGCAGTGAATGGCACTCCTACGAGCAGTACTTC
CASSEWHSYEQYF
>TRBV19|TRBD2|TRBJ2-5
TGTGCCAGTAGTTCACTCGGGGGGGCGTTGGAGACCCAGTACTTC
CASSSLGGALETQYF
>TRBV5-1|TRBD2|TRBJ2-7
TGCGCCAGCAGCGTGGGGACTAGCGGGGCCTCCTACGAGCAGTACTTC
CASSVGTSGASYEQYF
>TRBV27|NA|TRBJ2-5
TGTGCCAGCAGCTCTACAGGGACCCAGTACTTC
CASSSTGTQYF
>TRBV2|TRBD1|TRBJ2-2
TGTGCCAGCAGTGATAGCCGGACAGGGGGAACGGGGGAGCTGTTTTTT
CASSDSRTGGTGELFF
>TRBV10-2|TRBD1|TRBJ2-7
TGCGCCAGCAGCACGACAGGGGTCAACGAGCAGTACTTC
CASSTTGVNEQYF
>TRBV21-1|NA|TRBJ1-1
TGTGCCAGCAGCAAAGGGGGAGACGTTTATGGCTCTGAAGCTTTCTTT
CASSKGGDVYGSEAFF
>TRBV6-5|TRBD1|TRBJ1-4
TGTGCCAGCAGTAGGACCGGGACAGGAGGTGAAAAACTGTTTTTT
CASSRTGTGGEKLFF